These T cell receptor beta chains were read from a single sample in a study of identical twins. TCRdb passed the 5' RACE reads through MiXCR, listing each CDR3 protein once. The sample lists roughly 540,000 distinct CDR3 sequences, around 20% occurring once. This sample also appeared in a second study, on T cells expressing NK-cell markers.

Sequenced: CD4+ T cells sorted from blood. Receptor source: a woman aged 18 to 35 in good health. The CDR3 runs from the conserved cysteine through the conserved F or W. Fields, in order: D gene, clone size, J gene, V gene, CDR3 DNA, CDR3 protein. A D gene is named only where the DNA matches it firmly. The size entry is marked missing in some rows and otherwise reads once, few, many or a size class.

- | - | TRBJ1-1 | TRBV15 | TGTGCCACCAGGAGATCCCTCGACCGGGATACTTTCTTT | CATRRSLDRDTFF
- | few | TRBJ2-7 | TRBV3-1 | TGTGCCAGCAGCCAAGATCCTCCCTGGGCCCCGAGCGAGCAGTACTTC | CASSQDPPWAPSEQYF
- | - | TRBJ2-1 | TRBV15 | TGTGCCACCAGCAGAGACTACAGGGATGAGCAGTTCTTC | CATSRDYRDEQFF
- | - | TRBJ2-6 | TRBV28 | TGTGTGGCAGGGTCTGGGGCCAACGTCCTGACTTTC | CVAGSGANVLTF
- | - | TRBJ2-2 | TRBV20-1 | TGCAGTGCTAGAGATACGACTAAATTCTCCACCGGGGAGCTGTTTTTT | CSARDTTKFSTGELFF
- | - | TRBJ1-2 | TRBV12-3/TRBV12-4 | TGTGCCAGCAGTTTCGACGCGGGGAATGGCTACACCTTC | CASSFDAGNGYTF
- | - | TRBJ1-5 | TRBV12-3/TRBV12-4 | TGTGCCAGCAGTTTTAGACAGACTTATAGCAATCAGCCCCAGCATTTT | CASSFRQTYSNQPQHF
- | many | TRBJ2-7 | TRBV20-1 | TGCAGTGCTAGATCTGGAGGGACCGCTGGGTACGAGCAGTACTTC | CSARSGGTAGYEQYF
TRBD1 | - | TRBJ1-1 | TRBV20-1 | TGCAGTGCTAGTGGACGAGGGACAGGGAGGAACACTGAAGCTTTCTTT | CSASGRGTGRNTEAFF
TRBD2 | - | TRBJ2-1 | TRBV7-7 | TGTGCTAGCAGCCAGGGACTAGTAGACAATGAGCAGTTCTTC | CASSQGLVDNEQFF
- | - | TRBJ2-3 | TRBV5-1 | TGCGCCAGCAGCTTGACAGCGCACAACACAGATACGCAGTATTTT | CASSLTAHNTDTQYF
TRBD2 | - | TRBJ2-1 | TRBV20-1 | TGCAGTGCTAGCACCGGGACTAGCGGGAGGAATGAGCAGTTCTTC | CSASTGTSGRNEQFF
TRBD1 | - | TRBJ2-7 | TRBV5-1 | TGCGCCAGCAGCCGGGACAGGGGGGTCTACGAGCAGTACTTC | CASSRDRGVYEQYF
- | - | TRBJ1-1 | TRBV18 | TGTGCCACCTCGCGGGACCGCGTGAACACTGAAGCTTTCTTT | CATSRDRVNTEAFF
- | many | TRBJ2-1 | TRBV12-3/TRBV12-4 | TGTGCCAGCAGTCCTCGGGAGGAGCAGTTCTTC | CASSPREEQFF
- | many | TRBJ1-2 | TRBV11-2 | TGTGCCAGCAGCTCCTATCATGGCTACACCTTC | CASSSYHGYTF
TRBD2 | few | TRBJ2-3 | TRBV6-5 | TGTGCCAGCAGTTACGGCGGCGGGGGGGCGAATACGCAGTATTTT | CASSYGGGGANTQYF
- | - | TRBJ2-7 | TRBV12-3/TRBV12-4 | TGTGCCAGCAGTTTAATGAGGGCTAGAAGCGGCGAGCAGTACTTC | CASSLMRARSGEQYF
- | - | TRBJ2-4 | TRBV9 | TGTGCCAGCAGCGTATCTAACCGGGACCAAAACATTCAGTACTTC | CASSVSNRDQNIQYF
- | many | TRBJ2-7 | TRBV12-3/TRBV12-4 | TGTGCCAGCAGTTTGGTTCCAACTGCCGAGCAGTACTTC | CASSLVPTAEQYF